A selection of T cell receptor beta chains follows, all from one sample in a study of response to subunit inactivated influenza vaccine. One entry per CDR3 protein, called by TCRdb with MiXCR from the RT-PCR reads. Here the sample spans more than 500,000 distinct CDR3 sequences, approximately 11% being singletons. The same data also contributed to another study, on T cells expressing NK-cell markers.

This sample comprised PBMCs from blood, obtained on the day of vaccination. The source of these receptors is a man between 50 and 59 years old who received an inactivated influenza vaccine. The CDR3 runs from the conserved cysteine through the conserved F or W. D genes are given only for firm matches. Size is omitted from some rows. Given values are once, few, many or a class for expanded clones.

clone_size,cdr3_length,j_call,v_call,d_call,cdr3_nt,cdr3_aa
many,15,TRBJ2-3,TRBV7-2,.,TGTGCCAGCAGCTTAGTTGCGGGGACCCCAGATACGCAGTATTTT,CASSLVAGTPDTQYF
many,13,TRBJ2-1,TRBV5-6,TRBD1,TGTGCCAGCAGACCCGGGACAGTCAATGAGCAGTTCTTC,CASRPGTVNEQFF
.,15,TRBJ2-1,TRBV6-2/TRBV6-3,TRBD2,TGTGCCACCAAGTTAACGGGAGGGCCATACAATGAGCAGTTCTTC,CATKLTGGPYNEQFF
few,16,TRBJ2-1,TRBV3-1,TRBD2,TGTGCCAGCAGCCACCGACTAGCGACCCTCTACAATGAGCAGTTCTTC,CASSHRLATLYNEQFF
.,17,TRBJ2-7,TRBV6-2/TRBV6-3,.,TGTGCCAGCAGTTACCTCCACCCCAGTTTATATCCCTACGAGCAGTACTTC,CASSYLHPSLYPYEQYF
.,16,TRBJ2-7,TRBV7-9,.,TGTGCCAGCAGCTTAGCGCAGTTAGCAGCAGGGTACGAGCAGTACTTC,CASSLAQLAAGYEQYF
many,15,TRBJ2-7,TRBV29-1,TRBD2,TGCAGCGTTGAGGGGTTAGCGGGGGACCTTTACGAGCAGTACTTC,CSVEGLAGDLYEQYF
few,15,TRBJ2-4,TRBV12-3/TRBV12-4,TRBD1,TGTGCCAGCAGCGTAAACAGGGGTCCCAAAAACATTCAGTACTTC,CASSVNRGPKNIQYF
many,12,TRBJ2-7,TRBV10-3,.,TGTGCCATCGCAGAGGACTCCCTCGAGCAGTACTTC,CAIAEDSLEQYF
.,16,TRBJ2-1,TRBV29-1,TRBD2,TGCAGCGTTGAAGATCCGACTAGCGGGAGCTATGATGAGCAGTTCTTC,CSVEDPTSGSYDEQFF
few,17,TRBJ2-1,TRBV7-9,TRBD2,TGTGCCAGCAGCCCGCGAACCGGGACTAGCGGGTACAATGAGCAGTTCTTC,CASSPRTGTSGYNEQFF
.,13,TRBJ2-7,TRBV30,.,TGTGCCTGGAGCCTCTTACAGGGCTACGAGCAGTACTTC,CAWSLLQGYEQYF
few,13,TRBJ2-2,TRBV5-1,.,TGCGCCAGCAGCTTGGACCCCTCCGGGGAGCTGTTTTTT,CASSLDPSGELFF
few,15,TRBJ2-1,TRBV7-2,TRBD2,TGTGCCAGCAGCTTAGGAGCGGGGGGGCGAAATGAGCAGTTCTTC,CASSLGAGGRNEQFF
few,14,TRBJ2-7,TRBV20-1,TRBD2,TGCAGTGCTAGAGGCGGGAGGGCCATATTCGAGCAGTACTTC,CSARGGRAIFEQYF
few,11,TRBJ2-2,TRBV29-1,TRBD1,TGCAGCGTGGGACAGGTCGGGGAGCTGTTTTTT,CSVGQVGELFF
.,15,TRBJ2-7,TRBV20-1,TRBD2,TGCAGTGCTAGAGCTGCGAGCGGGAGGGATCGCGAGCAGTACTTC,CSARAASGRDREQYF